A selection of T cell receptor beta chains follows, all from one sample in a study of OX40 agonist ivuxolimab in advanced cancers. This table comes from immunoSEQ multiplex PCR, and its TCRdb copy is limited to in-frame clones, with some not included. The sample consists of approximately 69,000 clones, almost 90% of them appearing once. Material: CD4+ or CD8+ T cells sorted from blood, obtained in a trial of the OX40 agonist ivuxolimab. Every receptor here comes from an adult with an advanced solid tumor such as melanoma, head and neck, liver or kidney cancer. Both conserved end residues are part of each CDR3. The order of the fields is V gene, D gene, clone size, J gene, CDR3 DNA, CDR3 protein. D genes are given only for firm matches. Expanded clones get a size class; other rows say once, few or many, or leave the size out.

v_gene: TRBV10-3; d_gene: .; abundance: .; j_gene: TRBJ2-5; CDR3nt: TGTGCCATCGGGGAGGAGAGGGCAGCGGAGACCCAGTACTTC; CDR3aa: CAIGEERAAETQYF
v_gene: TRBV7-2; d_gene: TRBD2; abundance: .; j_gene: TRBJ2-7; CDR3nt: TGTGCCAGCAGCCCAAGTGGTCGCGGGGGCGAGCAGTACTTC; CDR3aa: CASSPSGRGGEQYF
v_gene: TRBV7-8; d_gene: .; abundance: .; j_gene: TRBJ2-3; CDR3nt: TGTGCCAGCAGCCTCACAGATACGCAGTATTTT; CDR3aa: CASSLTDTQYF
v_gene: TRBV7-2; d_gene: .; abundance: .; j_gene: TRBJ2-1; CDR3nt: TGTGCCAGCAGCTACCAGAGCGGGCAACCTAGCTCCTACAATGAGCAGTTCTTC; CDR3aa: CASSYQSGQPSSYNEQFF
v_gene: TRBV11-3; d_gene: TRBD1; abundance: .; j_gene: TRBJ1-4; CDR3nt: TGTGCCAGCAGCCCCCGGGACAGGGCTGGTGAAAAACTGTTTTTT; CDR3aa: CASSPRDRAGEKLFF
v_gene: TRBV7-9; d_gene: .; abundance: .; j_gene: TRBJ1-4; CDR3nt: TGTGCCAGCAGCTTAACCTTTCCTGAAAAACTGTTTTTT; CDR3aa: CASSLTFPEKLFF
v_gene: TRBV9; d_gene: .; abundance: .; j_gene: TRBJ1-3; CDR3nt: TGTGCCAGCAGCCCTGTTGAAGCGAGAGGAAACACCATATATTTT; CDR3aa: CASSPVEARGNTIYF
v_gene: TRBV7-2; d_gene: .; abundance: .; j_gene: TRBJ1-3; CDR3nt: TGTGCCAGCAGCTCCCAGCCCGTTGGGAGGAACACCATATATTTT; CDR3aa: CASSSQPVGRNTIYF
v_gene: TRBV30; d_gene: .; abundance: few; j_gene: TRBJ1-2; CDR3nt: TGTGCCTGGAGTAGCCAGTATGGCTACACCTTC; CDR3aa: CAWSSQYGYTF
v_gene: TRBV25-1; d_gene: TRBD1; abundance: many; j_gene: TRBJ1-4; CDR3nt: TGTGCCAGCAGTGACGCCCCAGGGGGCTGGGGAAAACTGTTTTTT; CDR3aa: CASSDAPGGWGKLFF
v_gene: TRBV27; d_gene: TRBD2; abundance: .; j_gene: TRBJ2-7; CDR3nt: TGTGCCAGCAGTTTATCCTGGAGCGGGAGCCGGTACGAGCAGTACTTC; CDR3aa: CASSLSWSGSRYEQYF
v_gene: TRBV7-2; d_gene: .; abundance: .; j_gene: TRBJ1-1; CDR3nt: TGTGCCAGCAGCCCTGGACAGAGGAACACTGAAGCTTTCTTT; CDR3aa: CASSPGQRNTEAFF
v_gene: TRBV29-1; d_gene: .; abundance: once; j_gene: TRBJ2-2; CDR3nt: TGCAGCGTTATGGGACACAACACCGGGGAGCTGTTTTTT; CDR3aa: CSVMGHNTGELFF
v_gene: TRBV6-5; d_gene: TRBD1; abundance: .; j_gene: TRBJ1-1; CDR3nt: TGTGCCAGCAGTTATCTGGGGACAGGGAACACTGAAGCTTTCTTT; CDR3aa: CASSYLGTGNTEAFF
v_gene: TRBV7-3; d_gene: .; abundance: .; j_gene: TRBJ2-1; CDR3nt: TGTGCCAGCAGCTTGGAGCGTTTCAACAATGAGCAGTTCTTC; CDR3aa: CASSLERFNNEQFF
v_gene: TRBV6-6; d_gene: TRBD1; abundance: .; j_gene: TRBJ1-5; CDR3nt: TGTGCCAGCAGCCGAGAGACAGGGAATAGCAATCAGCCCCAGCATTTT; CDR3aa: CASSRETGNSNQPQHF